This entry lists 16 T cell receptor beta chains sequenced from one sample in a study of PD-L1 blockade in urothelial cancer. This table comes from immunoSEQ multiplex PCR, and its TCRdb copy is limited to in-frame clones, with some not included. The sample contains 50,000 or so clones, around 82% of which appear only once. Documented time point: peripheral blood 6 weeks after treatment start. The material was PBMCs, obtained around atezolizumab (anti-PD-L1) treatment. The receptors here all came from a man aged 45-60 years with urothelial cancer.

This clone was detected only once. The chain carries TRBV27 and TRBJ2-7, with 10 nucleotides matching TRBD1. This CDR3 spans 15 amino acids. The J segment lost 2 bases and the V segment lost 8 bases, leaving 9 bases of the junction unmatched. Germline V gives CDR1 MNHEY, CDR2 SMNVEV (reference sequence). The DNA for the CDR3 is TGTGCCAGCTTTACACCGGGACAGGGGACCTACGAGCAGTACTTC. It codes for CASFTPGQGTYEQYF.

This clone has more than one count but fewer than ten. The chain employs TRBV5-1 and TRBJ1-3, with 7 bases that match TRBD1. Germline loops: CDR1 SGHRS, CDR2 YFSETQ. Unmatched junction bases numbered 0, after V lost 1 base and J lost 2 bases. The CDR3 spans 14 residues. The CDR3 DNA reads TGCGCCAGCAGCTTGACAGGGGCTGGAAACACCATATATTTT. This gives the protein CASSLTGAGNTIYF.

The table lists this clone with a few counts. V usage is TRBV6-5 and J usage is TRBJ2-1; D perhaps matches TRBD1 (5 bases). CDR3 size: 14 residues. Germline V lookup: CDR1 MNHEY, CDR2 SVGAGI. Deletions cut 0 bases from V and 8 bases from J, with 11 bases between. The CDR3 nucleotides are TGTGCCAGCAGTTACTCGATCGCCAGGGATGAGCAGTTCTTC. It encodes CASSYSIARDEQFF.

The J gene is TRBJ2-7, the V gene TRBV14; D might be TRBD1 (6 bases). Trimming cost V 0 bases and J 3 bases, with 9 bases left between them. The CDR3 extends over 14 amino acids. Germline CDR1 reads SGHDN; CDR2 reads FVKESK. CDR3 region: CASSQDPGDYEQYF. As DNA, the CDR3 is TGTGCCAGCAGCCAAGATCCAGGGGACTACGAGCAGTACTTC.

The rearrangement links TRBV27 to TRBJ2-6; a possible D gene is TRBD1 (5 bases). Germline V gene lookup returns CDR1 MNHEY and CDR2 SMNVEV (reference sequence). The CDR3 contains 15 residues. V was trimmed by 3 bases and J by 2 bases, leaving 8 bases between them. The CDR3 reads CASSFAGPGANVLTF. The CDR3 DNA reads TGTGCCAGCAGTTTCGCAGGGCCTGGGGCCAACGTCCTGACTTTC. Full variable domain (outside the CDR3, taken from reference TRBV27 and TRBJ2-6): EAQVTQNPRYLITVTGKKLTVTCSQNMNHEYMSWYRQDPGLGLRQIYYSMNVEVTDKGDVPEGYKVSRKEKRNFPLILESPSPNQTSLYFCASSFAGPGANVLTFGAGSRLTVL.

The J gene is TRBJ1-4, the V gene TRBV5-4; 8 positions agree with TRBD1. The CDR3 length is 15 residues. The V segment lost 3 bases and the J segment 4 bases; nucleotides outside the gene matches: 5. Germline V CDR1 and CDR2: SGHNT, YYREEE (reference sequence). CDR3 residues: CASSSKTGVNEKLFF. The DNA for the CDR3 is TGTGCCAGCAGCTCCAAGACAGGGGTTAATGAAAAACTGTTTTTT. Combining the CDR3 with reference TRBV5-4 and TRBJ1-4 gives the whole variable domain ETGVTQSPTHLIKTRGQQVTLRCSSQSGHNTVSWYQQALGQGPQFIFQYYREEENGRGNFPPRFSGLQFPNYSSELNVNALELDDSALYLCASSSKTGVNEKLFFGSGTQLSVL.

The CDR3 DNA reads as TGCGCCAGCAGCTTGGGACAGCCCTTTCTAAACACTGAAGCTTTCTTT. It encodes CASSLGQPFLNTEAFF. V gene TRBV5-1 combines with J gene TRBJ1-1, with D possibly TRBD1 on 5 matching bases. V lost 0 bases, J lost 2 bases, and 14 bases lay in between. The CDR3 extends over 16 amino acids. The germline gives CDR1 SGHRS, CDR2 YFSETQ. The whole variable domain, remainder taken from reference TRBV5-1 and TRBJ1-1, is KAGVTQTPRYLIKTRGQQVTLSCSPISGHRSVSWYQQTPGQGLQFLFEYFSETQRNKGNFPGRFSGRQFSNSRSEMNVSTLELGDSALYLCASSLGQPFLNTEAFFGQGTRLTVV.

The genes are TRBV7-2 and TRBJ2-5; 10 bases map to TRBD2. Germline V gene data show CDR1 as SGHTA and CDR2 as FQGNSA. This CDR3 is built from 16 residues. The ends lost 5 bases at V and 2 bases at J; junction bases unmatched: 8. CDR3 in amino acids: CASSGLRLAGQETQYF. CDR3 DNA sequence: TGTGCCAGCAGCGGTCTGAGACTAGCGGGTCAAGAGACCCAGTACTTC.

The chain recombines TRBV6-4 with TRBJ2-1, with 11 bases aligning to TRBD2. V gave up 0 bases and J gave up 7 bases; unmatched junction bases: 2. Germline CDR1 MRHNA, CDR2 SNTAGT. The CDR3 spans 15 residues. CDR3 bases: TGTGCCAGCAGTGACTCTAGCGGGGGGGCTAATGAGCAGTTCTTC. It translates to CASSDSSGGANEQFF.

This clone was seen just once. V usage is TRBV10-1 and J usage is TRBJ1-3; no clear D. The CDR3 runs 15 residues. Trimming took off 8 bases at V and 1 base at J, with 15 bases between the two ends. CDR1 and CDR2 from the germline V gene are WNHNN and SYGVQD (reference sequence). CDR3 residues: CASARGGGSGNTIYF. CDR3 nucleotides: TGCGCCAGCGCCCGGGGAGGCGGGTCTGGAAACACCATATATTTT.

V and J are TRBV7-2 and TRBJ2-3; D is ambiguous. The CDR3 runs to 12 residues. Germline CDR1 reads SGHTA; CDR2 reads FQGNSA. Between the trimmed V and J ends, which lost 5 bases and 2 bases, there was a span of 5 bases. CDR3 DNA: TGTGCCAGCAGCATAATCACAGATACGCAGTATTTT. It codes for CASSIITDTQYF. The full variable domain, with the rest looked up from reference TRBV7-2 and TRBJ2-3, is GAGVSQSPSNKVTEKGKDVELRCDPISGHTALYWYRQSLGQGLEFLIYFQGNSAPDKSGLPSDRFSAERTGGSVSTLTIQRTQQEDSAVYLCASSIITDTQYFGPGTRLTVL.

V usage is TRBV21-1 and J usage is TRBJ2-7; TRBD1 is the table's D call and was not checked against the DNA. TRBV21-1 is annotated as a pseudogene. The CDR3 is 11 residues long. The DNA for the CDR3 is TGTGCCTGGGGCTTTACCTACGAGCAGTACTTC. Amino acids: CAWGFTYEQYF.

This chain uses TRBV2 with TRBJ2-3; a weak D match, TRBD1 (6 bases). CDR1 is SNHLY and CDR2 is FYNNEI in the germline V gene. Deletions cut 6 bases from V and 6 bases from J, with 22 bases between. The CDR3 extends over 16 amino acids. In DNA form, the CDR3 reads TGTGCCAGCAGCCCTATGACCGGACAGAAGAGGGATACGCAGTATTTT. Its protein is CASSPMTGQKRDTQYF.

This clone was detected only once. This chain uses TRBV18 with TRBJ2-1, with D unclear. Trimming left V 3 bases short and J 5 bases short, with 2 bases between. CDR1 KGHSH and CDR2 LQKENI come from the germline V gene. This CDR3 region has 11 residues. The CDR3 loop is CASSPNNEQFF. CDR3 DNA sequence: TGTGCCAGCTCACCCAACAATGAGCAGTTCTTC.

In its sample, this clone was seen a few times. This chain uses TRBV14 with TRBJ2-3; 8 bases map to TRBD1. V was clipped by 4 bases and J by 8 bases; unmatched bases: 8. There are 14 residues in the CDR3. Germline V gene lookup returns CDR1 SGHDN and CDR2 FVKESK. The CDR3 protein is CASSLTGVDATQYF. In DNA, the CDR3 is TGTGCCAGCAGCCTGACAGGGGTGGACGCTACGCAGTATTTT.

In this sample, this clone turned up once. This chain links TRBV5-1 with TRBJ2-7; D perhaps matches TRBD1 (5 bases). CDR3 size: 11 residues. The V end lost 3 bases, the J end lost 5 bases, and 6 bases lay between the germline ends. CDR1 is SGHRS, CDR2 YFSETQ, per germline. The CDR3 spells CASSWGNEQYF. The CDR3 nucleotides read TGCGCCAGCAGCTGGGGCAACGAGCAGTACTTC.